These 5 T cell receptor beta chains share one sample of origin, sequenced in a study of T cells in Graves' hyperthyroidism and ophthalmopathy. Amplified TCR beta CDR3 regions came from RNA transcripts. First-round RT-PCR with HTBI primers amplified the TCR CDR3 region. Via MiXCR, TCRdb re-called the multiplex PCR reads, giving one row per CDR3 protein. This repertoire shows roughly 420,000 distinct CDR3 sequences, 15% to 18% found once; its top ten account for almost 8%. Input material: blood. The receptor set was obtained from a woman aged 18-29 years with Graves' hyperthyroidism.

This clonotype was counted many times. The chain carries TRBV12-3 or TRBV12-4 and TRBJ2-2, with 9 bases lining up with TRBD1. With V trimmed by 6 bases and J by 3 bases, 8 bases remained unmatched. This CDR3 is built from 16 residues. CDR3 in amino acids: CASRATGTGYTGELFF. CDR3 DNA: TGTGCCAGCAGAGCCACCGGGACAGGGTACACCGGGGAGCTGTTTTTT.

This clonotype was counted many times. V is TRBV2 and J is TRBJ2-2; 9 nucleotides agree with TRBD2. Germline CDR1 is SNHLY and CDR2 is FYNNEI. Trimming removed 4 bases from V and 6 bases from J; junction bases left unmatched: 6. This CDR3 has 15 amino acids. CDR3 coding DNA: TGTGCCAGCAGTGGGGATAGCGGGGGCGCCGGGGAGCTGTTTTTT. Its translation is CASSGDSGGAGELFF.

This clonotype was seen a few times. The genes are TRBV6-1 and TRBJ2-1, with 7 bases lining up with TRBD2. The length of the CDR3 is 13 residues. From germline, CDR1 is MNHNS and CDR2 SASEGT. V was clipped by 6 bases and J by 13 bases; unmatched bases: 12. The CDR3 sequence: CASSLSGDGSQFF. The CDR3 coding sequence is TGTGCCAGCAGCCTGAGCGGGGATGGGTCCCAGTTCTTC.

This clonotype came up many times. The chain combines TRBV12-3 or TRBV12-4 with TRBJ2-1; no definite D call. The V and J ends lost 7 bases and 8 bases respectively, with 15 bases between them. The CDR3 is 13 residues long. CDR3 in amino acids: CASMGCQAHEQFF. CDR3 coding DNA: TGTGCCAGCATGGGGTGTCAGGCGCATGAGCAGTTCTTC.

This clonotype was seen repeatedly, ten times or more. V is TRBV7-9 and J is TRBJ2-1; 9 bases fit TRBD2. CDR3 length: 14 amino acids. Trimming removed 5 bases from V and 4 bases from J; junction bases left unmatched: 3. The V gene's germline CDR1 is SEHNR and CDR2 FQNEAQ (reference sequence). CDR3 sequence reads: CASSAGLAYNEQFF. Here the CDR3 DNA reads TGTGCCAGCAGCGCGGGACTAGCTTACAATGAGCAGTTCTTC. The full variable domain, in which reference TRBV7-9 and TRBJ2-1 provide the parts outside the CDR3, is DTGVSQNPRHKITKRGQNVTFRCDPISEHNRLYWYRQTLGQGPEFLTYFQNEAQLEKSRLLSDRFSAERPKGSFSTLEIQRTEQGDSAMYLCASSAGLAYNEQFFGPGTRLTVL.